This T cell receptor beta chain emerged from a study of T cell responses to AZD1222 COVID-19 vaccine. General study points: The donor group comprised mostly white British people and more females; the analysis possibly underestimated clonal diversity. After the peak T cell response, and only then, were repertoires sampled. Among vaccine-associated CD4 TCRs, coverage spanned spike, with dominance at 160-218 and 743-854. Spike-specific TCR breadth rose after two AZD1222 doses, and depth rose as well.

With regard to this clone: Its specificity is not known.

The CDR3 totals 14 residues. Germline V gene data show CDR1 as SGHKS and CDR2 as YYEKEE (reference sequence). The V and J ends lost 2 bases and 9 bases respectively, with 12 bases between them. The data were produced by immunoSEQ multiplex PCR, yet TCRdb's version contains in-frame clones alone and is incomplete. Here the sample spans roughly 160,000 clones, about 91% being singletons. Here the sequenced sample was peripheral blood, taken on day 0 of MenACWY control vaccination. The V gene is TRBV5-5, the J gene TRBJ1-6; D may be TRBD1 (5 bases). The receptor's source is an adult in good health. The CDR3 DNA reads as TGTGCCAGCAGCTTCGGGGGGTCCGGTTCACCCCTCCACTTT. Encoded protein: CASSFGGSGSPLHF.